This TCR beta chain was identified in a study of OX40 agonist ivuxolimab in advanced cancers. Whole-study context: Of mixed ages from about 20 to 80 and averaging roughly 60 years, the group was roughly 85% male.

Sequenced by immunoSEQ multiplex PCR; TCRdb stores in-frame clones only, minus some. In the table there are approximately 110,000 clones, about nine tenths of which are singletons. The V end lost 11 bases, the J end lost 2 bases, and 18 bases lay between the germline ends. The CDR3 totals 14 residues. Germline V CDR1 and CDR2: LNHNV, YYDKDF (reference sequence). This chain links TRBV15 with TRBJ2-5; the D gene could be TRBD1 or TRBD2 (5 bases each). Here the sequenced sample was CD4+ or CD8+ T cells sorted from blood, taken in a trial of the OX40 agonist ivuxolimab. This TCR was recovered from an adult with an advanced solid tumor such as melanoma, head and neck, liver or kidney cancer. In nucleotides, the CDR3 is TGTGCCTCCTCGGGGCTCCACCCACAAGAGACCCAGTACTTC. Residues: CASSGLHPQETQYF.